This T cell receptor (beta chain) derives from a study of Graves' ophthalmopathy and Graves' hyperthyroidism. TCR beta CDR3 regions were amplified from RNA transcripts. Second-round multiplex PCR followed a first-round RT-PCR using HTBI primers. TCRdb itself ran the multiplex PCR reads through MiXCR, one entry per CDR3 protein. The repertoire holds 300,000 to 400,000 distinct CDR3 sequences, with about a sixth as singletons. Germline values: CDR1 SNHLY, CDR2 FYNNEI. Trimming shortened V by 3 bases and J by 8 bases, and 13 bases separated the two germline ends. This CDR3 has 14 amino acids. V usage is TRBV2 and J usage is TRBJ2-2, with a possible D match to TRBD2 (6 bases). The clonotype was recovered from an adult woman with stable Graves' hyperthyroidism. The sample consisted of peripheral blood. The CDR3 coding sequence is TGTGCCAGCAGTGATCTGCGGGAAAGGGGGGAGCTGTTTTTT. Its translation: CASSDLRERGELFF.